This is a list of T cell receptor beta chains from one sample in a study of OX40 agonist ivuxolimab in advanced cancers. Repertoires were generated with immunoSEQ multiplex PCR, while TCRdb's copy carries only in-frame clones and drops some. The sample has about 72,000 clones; around 89% are singletons. This material consisted of CD4+ or CD8+ T cells sorted from blood, taken in a trial of the OX40 agonist ivuxolimab. These receptors were obtained from an adult with an advanced solid tumor such as melanoma, head and neck, liver or kidney cancer. Both conserved end residues are part of each CDR3. The D gene is left open where the match is weak. Expanded clones get a size class; other rows say once, few or many, or leave the size out.

j_call	d_call	clone_size	v_call	cdr3_nt	cdr3_aa
TRBJ1-2	NA	NA	TRBV19	TGTGCCAGTAGTATAGACGGGTCCGGGGGCTATGGCTACACCTTC	CASSIDGSGGYGYTF
TRBJ1-3	TRBD1	NA	TRBV29-1	TGCAGCGTTGCCAGGGGGGACACCATATATTTT	CSVARGDTIYF
TRBJ2-7	TRBD2	NA	TRBV5-1	TGCGCCAGCAAGCGGGAGGAGGGGTCCTACGAGCAGTACTTC	CASKREEGSYEQYF
TRBJ1-6	NA	NA	TRBV5-1	TGCGCCAGCAGCTTGGGTCAGTATAATTCACCCCTCCACTTT	CASSLGQYNSPLHF
TRBJ2-3	TRBD1	NA	TRBV6-1	TGTGCCAGCAGTGAGACGACAGGGGTCCCAGATACGCAGTATTTT	CASSETTGVPDTQYF
TRBJ2-2	NA	NA	TRBV11-3	TGTGCCAGCAGCTTATTCAGAGGGGCGTACCGGGAGCTGTTTTTT	CASSLFRGAYRELFF
TRBJ2-7	NA	NA	TRBV4-2	TGTGCCAGCAGCCAACTTGGACTGATCTACGAGCAGTACTTC	CASSQLGLIYEQYF
TRBJ1-5	NA	NA	TRBV2	TGTGCCAGCAGACAGGTTGAGGTTAGCAATCAGCCCCAGCATTTT	CASRQVEVSNQPQHF
TRBJ2-7	NA	NA	TRBV5-5	TGTGCCAGCAGCTCCACCTACAGGGAGAGCTCCTACGAGCAGTACTTC	CASSSTYRESSYEQYF
TRBJ1-6	NA	NA	TRBV19	TGTGCCAGTACGGATACCTCCTATAATTCACCCCTCCACTTT	CASTDTSYNSPLHF
TRBJ1-1	NA	NA	TRBV21-1	TGTGCCAGCAGCCGCCGGACAGGGGAGGGCACTGAAGCTTTCTTT	CASSRRTGEGTEAFF
TRBJ1-4	NA	few	TRBV29-1	TGCAGCGTTAAGGATGCTAATGAAAAACTGTTTTTT	CSVKDANEKLFF
TRBJ2-7	TRBD2	NA	TRBV7-8	TGTGCCAGCAGACGAACTAGCGGGGGGGCCCTAGACTACGAGCAGTACTTC	CASRRTSGGALDYEQYF
TRBJ2-1	NA	NA	TRBV19	TGTGCCAGTAGTATAGTGAGGGGGGAGCCCTACAATGAGCAGTTCTTC	CASSIVRGEPYNEQFF
TRBJ2-5	NA	NA	TRBV2	TGTGCCAGCAGTGAGGTAACCCAGTACTTC	CASSEVTQYF
TRBJ2-3	NA	once	TRBV7-9	TGTGCCAGCAGCCCCTACACAGATACGCAGTATTTT	CASSPYTDTQYF
TRBJ2-2	NA	NA	TRBV6-5	TGTGCCAGCTGTAAGGGCTCCGCGAACACCGGGGAGCTGTTTTTT	CASCKGSANTGELFF
TRBJ2-2	NA	NA	TRBV7-9	TGTGCCAGCAGCTTCGACTCCGGGGAGCTGTTTTTT	CASSFDSGELFF
TRBJ1-1	NA	NA	TRBV29-1	TGCAGCGTTGCTTTCAATGCACAGGGCCTAGAAGCTTTCTTT	CSVAFNAQGLEAFF
TRBJ1-3	NA	NA	TRBV19	TGTGCCAGTAGTACCCGTTGGGGGGGCTCTGGAAACACCATATATTTT	CASSTRWGGSGNTIYF
TRBJ2-3	TRBD2	NA	TRBV6-1	TGTGCCAGCAGTGAACTAGCGGGAGTGGCAGATACGCAGTATTTT	CASSELAGVADTQYF
TRBJ1-6	NA	NA	TRBV2	TGTGCCAGCAGTGAAGCGCCGAAGAATTCACCCCTCCACTTT	CASSEAPKNSPLHF
TRBJ2-4	NA	NA	TRBV6-1	TGTGCCAGCAGTTTCGACGGGGTTAACATTCAGTACTTC	CASSFDGVNIQYF
TRBJ2-7	TRBD2	NA	TRBV6-1	TGTGCCAGCAGTCTGACTAGCGGACCCTACGAGCAGTACTTC	CASSLTSGPYEQYF
TRBJ2-5	NA	NA	TRBV19	TGTGCCAGTAGTATCTCCCGCCTAAACCAAGAGACCCAGTACTTC	CASSISRLNQETQYF
TRBJ2-7	TRBD1	once	TRBV5-1	TGCGCCAGCAGTACAGGGGGATCCTACGAGCAGTACTTC	CASSTGGSYEQYF
TRBJ2-3	NA	once	TRBV7-9	TGTGCCAGCAGCTTAATACCAGATACGCAGTATTTT	CASSLIPDTQYF
TRBJ2-5	TRBD2	NA	TRBV4-2	TGTGCCAGCAGCCAGGGCAGCGGGAGAGGAGGAGAGACCCAGTACTTC	CASSQGSGRGGETQYF
TRBJ1-1	NA	few	TRBV7-9	TGTGCCAGCAGCCGTGGACTTTTCAACACTGAAGCTTTCTTT	CASSRGLFNTEAFF
TRBJ1-1	NA	NA	TRBV9	TGTGCCAGCAGGGGAGAGGGCAGTTGGGCTGAAGCTTTCTTT	CASRGEGSWAEAFF
TRBJ2-1	NA	NA	TRBV5-1	TGCGCCAGCAGCTTGGGTGGGACTTCCTACAATGAGCAGTTCTTC	CASSLGGTSYNEQFF
TRBJ1-1	NA	NA	TRBV2	TGTGCCAGCAGGCGACAGAACACTGAAGCTTTCTTT	CASRRQNTEAFF
TRBJ1-5	NA	NA	TRBV18	TGTGCCAGCTCGGCCGACAGTTATAGCAATCAGCCCCAGCGTTTT	CASSADSYSNQPQRF
TRBJ1-5	NA	NA	TRBV28	TGTGCCAGCAGTTTACCCTTGGATGGCAATCAGCCCCAGCATTTT	CASSLPLDGNQPQHF
TRBJ2-6	NA	NA	TRBV19	TGTGCCAGTAGTATAGGCGGTTCTGGGGCCAACGTCCTGACTTTC	CASSIGGSGANVLTF
TRBJ2-2	NA	NA	TRBV4-2	TGTGCCAGCGGGGAACAGAGCACCGGGGAGCTGTTTTTT	CASGEQSTGELFF
TRBJ2-3	NA	NA	TRBV2	TGTGCCAGCAGTTACTCTAGGGGGGGCCGACGAGATACGCAGTATTTT	CASSYSRGGRRDTQYF
TRBJ2-2	TRBD1	few	TRBV7-7	TGTGCTAGCAGCCCAGACCCTAGCAGGGGGACCGGGGAGCTGTTTTTT	CASSPDPSRGTGELFF
TRBJ1-6	NA	NA	TRBV28	TGTGCCAGCAGGGTGTCAGGGAATAATTCACCCCTCCACTTT	CASRVSGNNSPLHF
TRBJ1-3	NA	NA	TRBV5-1	TGCGCCAGCCGAACCCTTGACGGGACCTCTGGAAACACCATATATTTT	CASRTLDGTSGNTIYF
TRBJ2-1	NA	once	TRBV27	TGTGCCAGCAGCTGGCGTCCCTACAATGAGCAGTTCTTC	CASSWRPYNEQFF
TRBJ1-4	TRBD1	NA	TRBV30	TGTGCCTGGGGGGTGGGGACAGGGAGTGAAAAACTGTTTTTT	CAWGVGTGSEKLFF
TRBJ1-1	NA	NA	TRBV10-3	TGTGCCATCCTCGGCGGACCGAACACTGAAGCTTTCTTT	CAILGGPNTEAFF
TRBJ1-5	NA	once	TRBV2	TGTGCCAGCAGCCCCGGGGGACCCAATCAGCCCCAGCATTTT	CASSPGGPNQPQHF
TRBJ2-3	TRBD1	NA	TRBV7-9	TGTGCCAGCAGACAAGACCGGGACAGGGGCACAGATACGCAGTATTTT	CASRQDRDRGTDTQYF
TRBJ1-2	NA	NA	TRBV7-2	TGTGCCAGCAGCCTTGGACGAGGAGATCAGGGCTACACCTTC	CASSLGRGDQGYTF